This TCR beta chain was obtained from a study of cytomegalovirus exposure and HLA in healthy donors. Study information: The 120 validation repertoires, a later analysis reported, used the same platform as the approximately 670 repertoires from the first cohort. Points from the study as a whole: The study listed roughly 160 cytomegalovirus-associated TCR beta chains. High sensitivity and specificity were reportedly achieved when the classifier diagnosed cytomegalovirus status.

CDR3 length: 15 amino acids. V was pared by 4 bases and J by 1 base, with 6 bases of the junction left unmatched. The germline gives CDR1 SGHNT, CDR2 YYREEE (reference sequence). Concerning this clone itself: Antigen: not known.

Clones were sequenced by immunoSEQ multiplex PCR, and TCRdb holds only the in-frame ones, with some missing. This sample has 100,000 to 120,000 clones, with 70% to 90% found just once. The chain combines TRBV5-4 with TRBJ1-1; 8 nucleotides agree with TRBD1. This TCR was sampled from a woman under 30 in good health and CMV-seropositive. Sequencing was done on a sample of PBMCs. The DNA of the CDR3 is TGTGCCAGCAGCCCAACCGGACAGGGGAACACTGAAGCTTTCTTT. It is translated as CASSPTGQGNTEAFF.